Reported below is one T cell receptor beta chain. This clonotype was seen a handful of times. The specificity of this receptor is unknown. Base qualities are not at hand, and no much larger clone is one base apart. This entry belongs to a study of early T cells in non-severe SARS-CoV-2 infection (dated by TCRdb to 2020 to 2023). Context from the whole study: Because TCR sequencing was done on bulk RNA from unsorted whole blood, the alpha and beta chains could not be paired. Broad study findings and their caveats: Matching against VDJdb was skewed toward anti-spike CD8 responses, likely underestimated virus-specific expansions, and missed private and CD4 specificities.

The method was 5' RACE. Sequenced on a NextSeq 500. In the TCR library protocol, unique molecular identifiers were attached to individual cDNA molecules to correct for PCR bias and sequencing error. Sequencing covered both TCR alpha and beta chains, and within each sample the abundances of alpha and beta sequences were tightly co-correlated. The paper's processing steps were these. V gene, J gene and CDR3 annotation of TCR sequences was performed with Decombinator V4. TCRs were defined as expanded if a significant change between any two time points was detected under a Poisson model with p below 0.0001. TCR abundances were normalised to the total number of TCRs sequenced in each sample and reported as counts per million. TRAV1-2 paired with TRAJ12, TRAJ20 or TRAJ33 defined MAIT TCRs, while TRAV10 paired with TRAJ18 defined iNKT TCRs. VDJdb, accessed 1 November 2021, was searched for CMV, EBV and SARS-CoV-2 annotated TCRs, excluding TCRs annotated for multiple antigens. Through fastp at Q25 and MiXCR, TCRdb rebuilt clones from the public reads, retaining in-frame beta chains. Every entry covers one CDR3 protein and lists the most common genes and DNA from its rows. Clone size and V and J calls follow TCRdb, not the original study. This sample is represented by about 59,000 distinct CDR3 sequences; around 14% of them were singletons. In total, the top ten clones hold about 9.3% of the sample.

A case-control design nested within a healthcare worker cohort in London, UK, was used, with weekly nasopharyngeal swab PCR tests and blood sampling performed. Healthcare workers were recruited between 23 and 31 March 2020, during the week of the UK lockdown, and were followed weekly for up to roughly 15 weeks. From the cysteine through the phenylalanine, the CDR3 covers 14 amino acids. The entry retains the CDR3 DNA only, 42 bases that are in frame from base 1. V is cut back by 8 bases and J by 2 bases, with 7 bases in the junction unmatched. From the germline V gene (reference sequence), CDR1 is MNHEY and CDR2 is SMNVEV.

The chain employs TRBV27 and TRBJ1-2; TRBD1 matches 8 bases in the middle. The receptor's source is an adult who was a healthcare worker with PCR-confirmed SARS-CoV-2 infection or an uninfected control (not recorded which). The source was whole blood, collected at baseline. In nucleotides, the sequence is TGTGCCAGCTGTGGACAGGGAGAGAACTATGGCTACACCTTC. It translates to CASCGQGENYGYTF.